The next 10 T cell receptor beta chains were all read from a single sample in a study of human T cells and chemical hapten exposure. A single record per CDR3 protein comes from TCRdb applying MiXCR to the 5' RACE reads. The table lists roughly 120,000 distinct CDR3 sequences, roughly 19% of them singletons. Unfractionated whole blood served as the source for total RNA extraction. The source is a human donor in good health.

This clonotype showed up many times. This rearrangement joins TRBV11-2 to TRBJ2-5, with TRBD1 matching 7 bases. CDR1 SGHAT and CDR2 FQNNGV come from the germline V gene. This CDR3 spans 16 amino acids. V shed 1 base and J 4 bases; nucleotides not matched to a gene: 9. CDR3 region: CASSLVLTGTAETQYF. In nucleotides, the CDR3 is TGTGCCAGCAGCTTAGTTTTAACCGGGACAGCAGAGACCCAGTACTTC.

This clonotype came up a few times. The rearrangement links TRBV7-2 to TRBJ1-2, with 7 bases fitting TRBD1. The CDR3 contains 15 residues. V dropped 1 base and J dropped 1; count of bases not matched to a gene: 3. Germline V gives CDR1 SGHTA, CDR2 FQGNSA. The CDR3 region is CASSLGGQINYGYTF. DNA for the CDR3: TGTGCCAGCAGCTTAGGGGGACAGATTAACTATGGCTACACCTTC.

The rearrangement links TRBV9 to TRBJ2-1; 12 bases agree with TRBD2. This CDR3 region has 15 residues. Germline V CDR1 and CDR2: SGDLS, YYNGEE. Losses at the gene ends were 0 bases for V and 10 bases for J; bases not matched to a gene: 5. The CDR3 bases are TGTGCCAGCAGCGTAGAGGCTAGCGGGAGGGGGGAGCAGTTCTTC. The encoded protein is CASSVEASGRGEQFF.

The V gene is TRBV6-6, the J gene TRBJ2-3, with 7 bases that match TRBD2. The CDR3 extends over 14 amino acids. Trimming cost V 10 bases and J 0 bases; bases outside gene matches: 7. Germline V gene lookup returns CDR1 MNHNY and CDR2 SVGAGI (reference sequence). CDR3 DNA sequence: TGTGCCACAGGAAGAGCGGGAAGCACAGATACGCAGTATTTT. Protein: CATGRAGSTDTQYF.

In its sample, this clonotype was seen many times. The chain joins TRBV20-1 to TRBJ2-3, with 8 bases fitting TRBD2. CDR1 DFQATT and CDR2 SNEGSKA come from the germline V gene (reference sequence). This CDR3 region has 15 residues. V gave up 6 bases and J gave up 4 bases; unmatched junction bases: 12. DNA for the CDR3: TGCAGTGCGGCACCACTAGCGGCGGTGGCAGATACGCAGTATTTT. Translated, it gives CSAAPLAAVADTQYF.

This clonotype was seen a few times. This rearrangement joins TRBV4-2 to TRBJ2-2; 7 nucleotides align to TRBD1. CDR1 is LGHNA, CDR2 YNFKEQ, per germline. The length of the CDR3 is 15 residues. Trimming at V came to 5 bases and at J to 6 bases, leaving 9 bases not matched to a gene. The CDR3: CASSGRDRKSGELFF. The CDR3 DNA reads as TGTGCCAGCAGCGGCCGGGACAGAAAGTCCGGGGAGCTGTTTTTT.

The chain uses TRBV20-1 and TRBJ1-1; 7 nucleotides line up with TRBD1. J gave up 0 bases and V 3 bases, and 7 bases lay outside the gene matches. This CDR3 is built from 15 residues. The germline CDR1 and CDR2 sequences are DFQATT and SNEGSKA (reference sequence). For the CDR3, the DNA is TGCAGTGCTAGTACTGGACAGGAAATGAACACTGAAGCTTTCTTT. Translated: CSASTGQEMNTEAFF.

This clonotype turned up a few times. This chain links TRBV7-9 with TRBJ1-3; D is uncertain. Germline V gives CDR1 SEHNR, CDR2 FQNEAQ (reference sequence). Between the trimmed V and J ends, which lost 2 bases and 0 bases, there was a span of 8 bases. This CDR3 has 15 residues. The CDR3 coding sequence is TGTGCCAGCAGCTTATCGAGAAACTCTGGAAACACCATATATTTT. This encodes CASSLSRNSGNTIYF.

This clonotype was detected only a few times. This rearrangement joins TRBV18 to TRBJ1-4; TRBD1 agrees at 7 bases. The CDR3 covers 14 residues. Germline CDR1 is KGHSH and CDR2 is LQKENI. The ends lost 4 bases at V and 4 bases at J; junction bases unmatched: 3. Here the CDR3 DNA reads TGTGCCAGCTCACGGGACAGACTTAATGAAAAACTGTTTTTT. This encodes CASSRDRLNEKLFF.

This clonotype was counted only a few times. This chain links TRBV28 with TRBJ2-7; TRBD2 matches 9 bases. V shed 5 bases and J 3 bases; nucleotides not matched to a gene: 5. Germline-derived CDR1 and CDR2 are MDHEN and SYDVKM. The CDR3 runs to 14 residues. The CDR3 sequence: CASSAGGVGYEQYF. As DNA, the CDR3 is TGTGCCAGCAGTGCGGGAGGGGTGGGCTACGAGCAGTACTTC. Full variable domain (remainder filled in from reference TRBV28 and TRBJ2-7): DVKVTQSSRYLVKRTGEKVFLECVQDMDHENMFWYRQDPGLGLRLIYFSYDVKMKEKGDIPEGYSVSREKKERFSLILESASTNQTSMYLCASSAGGVGYEQYFGPGTRLTVT.